These 12 T cell receptor beta chains share one sample of origin, sequenced in a study of blood T cell repertoires in COVID-19 (dated by TCRdb to 2018 to 2020). Libraries were constructed by the immunoSEQ multiplex PCR assay. TCRdb took this table from immuneACCESS and kept in-frame rearrangements with V and J called. Such tables lack part of the clones; where checked against another copy, unresolved V genes explain under half of the gap, and the rest is unexplained. Across this sample there are around 80,000 clones, with under 85% seen only once. Of the sample, under 15% falls within the top ten clones. Sequencing input: peripheral blood. These TCRs come from a human donor in a cohort sampled during active COVID-19.

In its sample, this clone was seen once. The CDR3 loop is CASSEFSTGELFF. The CDR3 DNA is TGTGCCAGCAGTGAATTTAGCACCGGGGAGCTGTTTTTT. V and J are TRBV25-1 and TRBJ2-2; no definite D call. V was clipped by 1 base and J by 4 bases, with 4 bases between them. The CDR3 covers 13 residues. Germline V CDR1 and CDR2: MGHDK, SYGVNS.

Only one count was recorded for this clone. V usage is TRBV5-5 and J usage is TRBJ1-1; D is ambiguous. V was cut by 0 bases and J by 0 bases, with 9 bases left in between. The CDR3 totals 15 residues. CDR1 is SGHKS and CDR2 is YYEKEE in the germline V gene (reference sequence). The chain's CDR3 is CASSLAIGMNTEAFF. CDR3 nucleotide sequence: TGTGCCAGCAGCTTGGCCATCGGTATGAACACTGAAGCTTTCTTT.

V usage is TRBV19 and J usage is TRBJ2-3; D may be TRBD1 (5 bases). The germline V gene has CDR1 LNHDA and CDR2 SQIVND (reference sequence). Trimming pared 6 bases from V and 1 base from J, leaving 11 bases between. There are 14 residues in the CDR3. For the CDR3, the DNA is TGTGCCAGTAGCTCAGGACACCGCACAGATACGCAGTATTTT. Protein sequence: CASSSGHRTDTQYF.

In the case of this clone: This CDR3 is also generated by other DNA sequences in the sample. The chain has TRBV6-5 and TRBJ2-7; D perhaps matches TRBD2 (6 bases). CDR3 length: 13 amino acids. CDR1 and CDR2 (germline): MNHEY, SVGAGI. The V and J ends lost 2 bases and 2 bases respectively, with 7 bases between them. The CDR3 DNA reads TGTGCCAGCAGTTACGGCGGGACCTACGAGCAGTACTTC. This codes for CASSYGGTYEQYF.

This clone showed up just once. The chain links TRBV2 to TRBJ2-6, with D unclear. Trimming removed 3 bases at V and 3 bases at J, with 6 bases between. The CDR3 is 14 amino acids. Germline V gene data show CDR1 as SNHLY and CDR2 as FYNNEI. The CDR3 nucleotides are TGTGCCAGCAGTGAGGGCTTTGGGGCCAACGTCCTGACTTTC. Translating it yields CASSEGFGANVLTF.

The J gene is TRBJ2-3, the V gene TRBV24-1; D possibly corresponds to TRBD1 (5 bases). Germline lookup yields CDR1 KGHDR and CDR2 SFDVKD. The CDR3 extends over 16 amino acids. Trimming left V 1 base short and J 1 base short, with 11 bases between. For the CDR3, the DNA is TGTGCCACCAGTGATTTCGGCAGGGATGGCACAGATACGCAGTATTTT. Translated: CATSDFGRDGTDTQYF.

V and J are TRBV12-5 and TRBJ1-3; TRBD1 matches 7 bases. Germline values: CDR1 LGHNT, CDR2 FRNRAP. The CDR3 loop spans 18 amino acids. J gave up 0 bases and V 6 bases, and 14 bases lay outside the gene matches. CDR3 coding DNA: TGTGCTAGTGGGCAAATAGGACAGGCCAGATTCTCTGGAAACACCATATATTTT. This encodes CASGQIGQARFSGNTIYF.

CDR3 amino acids: CASSLDRGLGEKDTQYF. The CDR3 bases are TGTGCCAGCAGTCTGGACAGGGGGCTGGGGGAAAAGGATACGCAGTATTTT. The genes are TRBV28 and TRBJ2-3; the match to TRBD1 covers 11 bases. Germline V gene sequence: CDR1 MDHEN, CDR2 SYDVKM. Trimming at V came to 5 bases and at J to 6 bases, leaving 13 bases not matched to a gene. The CDR3 length is 17 residues. The complete variable domain, with remaining parts taken from reference TRBV28 and TRBJ2-3, reads DVKVTQSSRYLVKRTGEKVFLECVQDMDHENMFWYRQDPGLGLRLIYFSYDVKMKEKGDIPEGYSVSREKKERFSLILESASTNQTSMYLCASSLDRGLGEKDTQYFGPGTRLTVL.

The J gene is TRBJ2-3, the V gene TRBV4-1, with a tentative D call TRBD1 (5 bases). The CDR3 totals 17 residues. Germline CDR1 is MGHRA and CDR2 is YSYEKL. Trimming pared 7 bases from V and 4 bases from J, leaving 24 bases between. The CDR3: CASTSSPRLGVADTQYF. The DNA for the CDR3 is TGCGCCAGCACCTCAAGCCCCCGTTTAGGGGTCGCAGATACGCAGTATTTT.

This clone was seen a few times. This chain uses TRBV10-3 with TRBJ2-7; maybe TRBD2 (6 bases). Trimming pared 8 bases from V and 4 bases from J, leaving 15 bases between. Germline V gives CDR1 ENHRY, CDR2 SYGVKD. The CDR3 totals 13 residues. CDR3: CAIGLGGKYEQYF. CDR3 nucleotide sequence: TGTGCCATCGGACTCGGAGGGAAGTACGAGCAGTACTTC.

The V and J genes are TRBV3-1 (or the pseudogene TRBV3-2) and TRBJ1-6; 8 bases map to TRBD1. V trimming: 3 bases; J trimming: 7 bases; junction bases outside the gene matches: 8. The CDR3 runs to 16 residues. Germline V gene sequence: CDR1 LGHDT, CDR2 YNNKEL (reference sequence). The CDR3 reads CASSQRTGFANSPLHF. CDR3 coding DNA: TGTGCCAGCAGCCAGAGGACAGGGTTTGCGAATTCACCCCTCCACTTT.

V usage is TRBV5-1 and J usage is TRBJ2-7; 9 bases fit TRBD1. The V segment lost 4 bases and the J segment 0 bases; nucleotides outside the gene matches: 8. Germline V CDR1 and CDR2: SGHRS, YFSETQ. There are 16 residues in the CDR3. The CDR3: CASSQLQGASSYEQYF. Written as DNA, the CDR3 is TGCGCCAGCAGCCAACTACAGGGGGCCAGCTCCTACGAGCAGTACTTC.